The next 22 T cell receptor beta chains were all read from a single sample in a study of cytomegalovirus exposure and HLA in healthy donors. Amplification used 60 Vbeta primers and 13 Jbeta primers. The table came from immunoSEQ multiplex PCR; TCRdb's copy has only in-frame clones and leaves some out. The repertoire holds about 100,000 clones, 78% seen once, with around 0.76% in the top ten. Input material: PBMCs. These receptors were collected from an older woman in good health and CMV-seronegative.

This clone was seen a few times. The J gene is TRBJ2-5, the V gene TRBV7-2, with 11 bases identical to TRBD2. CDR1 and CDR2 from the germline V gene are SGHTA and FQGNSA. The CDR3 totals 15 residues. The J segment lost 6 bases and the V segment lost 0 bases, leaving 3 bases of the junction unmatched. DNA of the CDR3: TGTGCCAGCAGCTTAGCTAGCGGGGGGGGAAAGACCCAGTACTTC. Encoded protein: CASSLASGGGKTQYF.

The CDR3 sequence is CAWSLTYEQYF. The CDR3 region has the DNA TGTGCCTGGAGCCTTACCTACGAGCAGTACTTC. This chain joins TRBV30 and TRBJ2-7; no definite D call. Germline V gene lookup returns CDR1 GTSNPN and CDR2 SVGIG (reference sequence). The CDR3 loop spans 11 amino acids. V was trimmed by 3 bases and J by 2 bases, leaving 5 bases between them.

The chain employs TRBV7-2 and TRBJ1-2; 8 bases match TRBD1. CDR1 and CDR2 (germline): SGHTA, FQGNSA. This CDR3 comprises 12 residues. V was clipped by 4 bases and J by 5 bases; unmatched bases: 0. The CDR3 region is CASSWDRYGYTF. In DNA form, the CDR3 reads TGTGCCAGCAGCTGGGACAGGTATGGCTACACCTTC.

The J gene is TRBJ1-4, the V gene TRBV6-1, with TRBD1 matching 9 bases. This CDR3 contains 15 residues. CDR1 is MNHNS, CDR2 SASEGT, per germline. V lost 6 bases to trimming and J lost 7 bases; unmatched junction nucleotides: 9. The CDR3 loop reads CASRSKTGGSEKLFF. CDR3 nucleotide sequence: TGTGCCAGCAGGTCTAAGACAGGGGGGAGTGAAAAACTGTTTTTT.

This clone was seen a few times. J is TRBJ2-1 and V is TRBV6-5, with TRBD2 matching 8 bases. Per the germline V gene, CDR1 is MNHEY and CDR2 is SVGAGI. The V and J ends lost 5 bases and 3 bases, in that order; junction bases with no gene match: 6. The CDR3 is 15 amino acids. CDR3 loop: CASSPGTSGYNEQFF. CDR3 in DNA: TGTGCCAGCAGTCCTGGGACTAGTGGCTACAATGAGCAGTTCTTC.

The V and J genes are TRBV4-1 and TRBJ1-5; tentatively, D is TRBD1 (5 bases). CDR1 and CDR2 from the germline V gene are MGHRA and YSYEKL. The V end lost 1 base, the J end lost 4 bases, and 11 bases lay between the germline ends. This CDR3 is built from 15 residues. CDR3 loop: CASSQVQGSNQPQHF. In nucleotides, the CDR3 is TGCGCCAGCAGCCAAGTTCAGGGCTCAAATCAGCCCCAGCATTTT.

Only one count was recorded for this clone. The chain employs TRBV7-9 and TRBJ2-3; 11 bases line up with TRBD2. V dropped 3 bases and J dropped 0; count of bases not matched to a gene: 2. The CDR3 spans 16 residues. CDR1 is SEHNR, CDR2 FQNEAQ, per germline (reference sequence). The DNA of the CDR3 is TGTGCCAGCAGCTTGAGACTAGCGGGGAGCACAGATACGCAGTATTTT. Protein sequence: CASSLRLAGSTDTQYF.

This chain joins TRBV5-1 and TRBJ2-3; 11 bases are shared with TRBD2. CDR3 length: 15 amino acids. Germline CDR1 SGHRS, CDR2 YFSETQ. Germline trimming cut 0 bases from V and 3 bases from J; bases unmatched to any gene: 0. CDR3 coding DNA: TGCGCCAGCAGCTTGGGACTAGCGGGAACAGATACGCAGTATTTT. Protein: CASSLGLAGTDTQYF.

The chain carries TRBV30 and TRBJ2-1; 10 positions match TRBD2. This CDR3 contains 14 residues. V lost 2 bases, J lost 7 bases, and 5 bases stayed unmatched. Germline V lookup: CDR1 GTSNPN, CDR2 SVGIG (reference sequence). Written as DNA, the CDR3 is TGTGCCTGGAGTCGGCTAGCGGGAGTGAATGAGCAGTTCTTC. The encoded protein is CAWSRLAGVNEQFF.

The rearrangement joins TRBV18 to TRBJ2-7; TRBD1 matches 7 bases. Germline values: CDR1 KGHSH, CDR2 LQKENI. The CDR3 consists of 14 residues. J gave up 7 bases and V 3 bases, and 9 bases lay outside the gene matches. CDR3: CASSPGTALREQYF. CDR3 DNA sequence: TGTGCCAGCTCACCCGGGACAGCCCTGCGTGAGCAGTACTTC.

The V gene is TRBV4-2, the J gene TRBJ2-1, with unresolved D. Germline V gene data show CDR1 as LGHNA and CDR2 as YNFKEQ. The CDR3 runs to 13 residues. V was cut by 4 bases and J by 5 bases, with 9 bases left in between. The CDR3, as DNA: TGTGCCAGCAGCCCCTACGTGGACAATGAGCAGTTCTTC. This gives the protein CASSPYVDNEQFF.

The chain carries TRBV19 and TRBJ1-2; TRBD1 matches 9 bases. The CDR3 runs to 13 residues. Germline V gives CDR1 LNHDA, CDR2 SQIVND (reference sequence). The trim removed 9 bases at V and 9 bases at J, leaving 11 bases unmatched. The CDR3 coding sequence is TGTGCCAGCCTGCGGGACAGGGACTTTCGCTACACCTTC. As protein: CASLRDRDFRYTF.

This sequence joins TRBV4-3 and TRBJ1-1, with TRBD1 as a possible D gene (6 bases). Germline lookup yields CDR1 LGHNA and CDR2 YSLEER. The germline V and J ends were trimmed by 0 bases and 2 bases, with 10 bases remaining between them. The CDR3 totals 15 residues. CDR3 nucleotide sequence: TGCGCCAGCAGCCAAGATTTGGGACAAAACACTGAAGCTTTCTTT. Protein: CASSQDLGQNTEAFF.

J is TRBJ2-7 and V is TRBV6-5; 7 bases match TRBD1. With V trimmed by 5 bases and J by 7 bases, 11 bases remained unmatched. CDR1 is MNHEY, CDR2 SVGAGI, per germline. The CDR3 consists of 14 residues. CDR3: CASSVNRGLDEQYF. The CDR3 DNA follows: TGTGCCAGCAGTGTCAACAGGGGCCTAGATGAGCAGTACTTC.

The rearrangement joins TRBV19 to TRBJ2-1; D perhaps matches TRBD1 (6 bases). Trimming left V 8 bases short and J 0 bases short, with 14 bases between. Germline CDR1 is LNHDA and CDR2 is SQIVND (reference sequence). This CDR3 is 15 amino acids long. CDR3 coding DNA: TGTGCCAGTGGGGGCCTACTTCACTCCTACAATGAGCAGTTCTTC. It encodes CASGGLLHSYNEQFF.

The CDR3 coding sequence is TGCGCCAGCAGTAAAGGACAGCAAGAGACCCAGTACTTC. This sequence encodes CASSKGQQETQYF. The chain recombines TRBV10-1 with TRBJ2-5; D may be TRBD1 (6 bases). Trimming stripped 5 bases from V and 2 bases from J, with 9 bases between. This CDR3 region has 13 residues. The V gene's germline CDR1 is WNHNN and CDR2 SYGVQD (reference sequence).

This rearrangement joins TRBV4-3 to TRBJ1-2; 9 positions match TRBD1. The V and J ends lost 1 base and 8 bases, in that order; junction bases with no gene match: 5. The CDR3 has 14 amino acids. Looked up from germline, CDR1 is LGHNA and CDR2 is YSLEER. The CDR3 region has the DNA TGCGCCAGCAGCCAAGGACAGGGGGAAGAGGGCTACACCTTC. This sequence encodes CASSQGQGEEGYTF.

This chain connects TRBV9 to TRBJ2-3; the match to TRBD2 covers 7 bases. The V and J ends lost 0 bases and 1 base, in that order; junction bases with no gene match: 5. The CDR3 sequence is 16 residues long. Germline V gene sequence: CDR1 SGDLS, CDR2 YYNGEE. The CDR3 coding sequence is TGTGCCAGCAGCGTAGAGGGCGGGGGAGGCACAGATACGCAGTATTTT. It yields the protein CASSVEGGGGTDTQYF.

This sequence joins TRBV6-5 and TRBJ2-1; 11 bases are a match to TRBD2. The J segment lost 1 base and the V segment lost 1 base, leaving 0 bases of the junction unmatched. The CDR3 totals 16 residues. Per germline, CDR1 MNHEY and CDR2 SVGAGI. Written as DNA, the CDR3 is TGTGCCAGCAGTTACTTAGCGGGGGGGTCCTACAATGAGCAGTTCTTC. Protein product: CASSYLAGGSYNEQFF.

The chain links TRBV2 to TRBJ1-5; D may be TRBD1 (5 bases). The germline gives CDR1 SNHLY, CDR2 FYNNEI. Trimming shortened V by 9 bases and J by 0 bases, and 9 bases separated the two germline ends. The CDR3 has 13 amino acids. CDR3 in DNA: TGTGCCAGTAGACAGAGTAGCAATCAGCCCCAGCATTTT. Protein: CASRQSSNQPQHF.

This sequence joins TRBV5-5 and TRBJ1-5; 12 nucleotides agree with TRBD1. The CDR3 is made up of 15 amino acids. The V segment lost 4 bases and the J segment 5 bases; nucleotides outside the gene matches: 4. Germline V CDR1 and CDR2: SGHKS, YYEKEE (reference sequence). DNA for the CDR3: TGTGCCAGCAGCCCGGGGACAGGGGGCTATCAGCCCCAGCATTTT. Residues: CASSPGTGGYQPQHF. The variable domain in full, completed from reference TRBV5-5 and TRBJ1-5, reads DAGVTQSPTHLIKTRGQQVTLRCSPISGHKSVSWYQQVLGQGPQFIFQYYEKEERGRGNFPDRFSARQFPNYSSELNVNALLLGDSALYLCASSPGTGGYQPQHFGDGTRLSIL.

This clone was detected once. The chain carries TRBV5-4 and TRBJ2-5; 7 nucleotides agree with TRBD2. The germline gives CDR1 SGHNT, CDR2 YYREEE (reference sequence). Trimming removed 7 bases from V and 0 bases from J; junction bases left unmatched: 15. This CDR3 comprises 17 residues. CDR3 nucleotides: TGTGCCAGCGGGGAGGGCTGGGCGACCGGGTACCAAGAGACCCAGTACTTC. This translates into CASGEGWATGYQETQYF.